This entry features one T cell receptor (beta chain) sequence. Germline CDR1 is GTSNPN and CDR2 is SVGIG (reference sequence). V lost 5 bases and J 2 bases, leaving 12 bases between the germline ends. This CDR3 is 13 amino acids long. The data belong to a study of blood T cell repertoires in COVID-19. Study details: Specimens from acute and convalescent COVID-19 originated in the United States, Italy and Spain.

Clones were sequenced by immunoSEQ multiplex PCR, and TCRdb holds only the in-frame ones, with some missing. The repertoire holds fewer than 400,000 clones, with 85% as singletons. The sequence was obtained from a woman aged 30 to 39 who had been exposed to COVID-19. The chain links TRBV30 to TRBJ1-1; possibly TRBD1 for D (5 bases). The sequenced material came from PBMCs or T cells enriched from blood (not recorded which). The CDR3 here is CAWGGVANTEAFF. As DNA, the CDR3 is TGTGCCTGGGGGGGAGTCGCCAACACTGAAGCTTTCTTT.